Listed below are T cell receptor beta chains from one sample, sequenced in a study of cytomegalovirus exposure and HLA in healthy donors. The protocol was immunoSEQ multiplex PCR, while the TCRdb copy is restricted to in-frame clones and leaves out a portion. The table lists over 200,000 clones, roughly 89% of them singletons, with 1% in the top ten. The sample taken for sequencing was PBMCs. These receptors originate from a woman aged 18-29 years in good health and CMV-seronegative. Both conserved end residues are part of each CDR3. The order of the fields is D gene, CDR3 length, J gene, V gene, clone size, CDR3 DNA, CDR3 protein. The D gene is left open where the match is weak. Not every row has a clone size; where given, it reads once, few, many or a size class.

>.|15|TRBJ1-1|TRBV29-1|once
TGCAGCGTTGAGGGAATACAGGGAGTGTACACTGAAGCTTTCTTT
CSVEGIQGVYTEAFF
>TRBD1|15|TRBJ1-3|TRBV6-5|.
TGTGCCAGCAGACCCGACAGGGGTTTGAGTCACACCATATATTTT
CASRPDRGLSHTIYF
>TRBD1|14|TRBJ2-5|TRBV5-1|once
TGCGCCAGCACCGGGACAGGGGGCGACGAGACCCAGTACTTC
CASTGTGGDETQYF
>TRBD1|14|TRBJ1-2|TRBV29-1|.
TGCAGCGTTGACGACAGGGGGGAAGGATATGGCTACACCTTC
CSVDDRGEGYGYTF
>TRBD2|16|TRBJ2-1|TRBV9|.
TGTGCCAGCAGCGGCCTTCTAGCGGGGGGGCGTAATGAGCAGTTCTTC
CASSGLLAGGRNEQFF
>TRBD1|16|TRBJ1-5|TRBV28|.
TGTGCCAGCAGTTTTTTTCAGGGGGCGGGCAATCAGCCCCAGCATTTT
CASSFFQGAGNQPQHF
>TRBD1|15|TRBJ2-2|TRBV6-1|.
TGTGCCAGCAGTGACGGGACAGGGCTTACCGGGGAGCTGTTTTTT
CASSDGTGLTGELFF
>.|16|TRBJ2-7|TRBV5-4|.
TGTGCCAGCAGCCCCTATCGACAGGAGCTTTTTTACGAGCAGTACTTC
CASSPYRQELFYEQYF
>TRBD1|15|TRBJ1-1|TRBV6-5|.
TGTGCCAGCAGGAGGGACAGCCTAATGAACACTGAAGCTTTCTTT
CASRRDSLMNTEAFF
>.|14|TRBJ1-2|TRBV29-1|.
TGCAGCGTTACTACCCGGGTAATGACGGGTGGCTACACCTTC
CSVTTRVMTGGYTF
>.|12|TRBJ2-5|TRBV2|.
TGTGCCAGCAGTGAACAGCAAGAGACCCAGTACTTC
CASSEQQETQYF
>.|14|TRBJ1-2|TRBV2|.
TGTGCCAGCAGTGAAGCAGGGGGGGGCTATGGCTACACCTTC
CASSEAGGGYGYTF
>TRBD2|15|TRBJ2-1|TRBV27|once
TGTGCCAGCAGGGCAGAGCGGGAGCTAATCAATGAGCAGTTCTTC
CASRAERELINEQFF
>.|14|TRBJ2-6|TRBV29-1|.
TGCAGCGCCAGGGGTGCGTCTGGGGCCAACGTCCTGACTTTC
CSARGASGANVLTF
>TRBD1|13|TRBJ1-2|TRBV6-5|.
TGTGCCAGCAGTTGGACAGGGAGCTATGGCTACACCTTC
CASSWTGSYGYTF
>TRBD2|17|TRBJ2-7|TRBV19|once
TGTGCCAGTAGTCTACGAGCGCGGGAGAAAGATGTGTACGAGCAGTACTTC
CASSLRAREKDVYEQYF
>.|19|TRBJ1-1|TRBV28|.
TGTGCCAGCAGTCCCTTTTACCTATCTATCATAAGAGGGAACACTGAAGCTTTCTTT
CASSPFYLSIIRGNTEAFF
>.|15|TRBJ1-2|TRBV19|.
TGTGCCAGTAGTGCCAACTTAGACTTTAACTATGGCTACACCTTC
CASSANLDFNYGYTF
>.|14|TRBJ1-2|TRBV30|.
TGTGCCTGGAAATGGGGCAGGGGATTAATAGGCTACACCTTC
CAWKWGRGLIGYTF
>.|13|TRBJ2-3|TRBV27|.
TGTGCCAGCAGATGGCAGGGAACAGATACGCAGTATTTT
CASRWQGTDTQYF
>TRBD2|19|TRBJ2-3|TRBV4-1|.
TGCGCCAGCAGCCACGAAATTAGGACTAGCGAACGCCCCACCGGTACGCAGTATTTT
CASSHEIRTSERPTGTQYF
>TRBD2|15|TRBJ2-7|TRBV4-1|.
TGCGCCAGCAGCCATCACCGGGCGGGGGACTACGAGCAGTACTTC
CASSHHRAGDYEQYF
>TRBD2|17|TRBJ2-1|TRBV11-2|.
TGTGCCAGCAGCTTAGCAGGCGGGAGGGCCTCCTACAATGAGCAGTTCTTC
CASSLAGGRASYNEQFF
>TRBD2|16|TRBJ2-7|TRBV13|once
TGTGCCAGCAGCTGGCTACTAGCGGGAGGTTCCTACGAGCAGTACTTC
CASSWLLAGGSYEQYF
>.|11|TRBJ1-5|TRBV5-8|.
TGTGCCAGCAGCCCGCAGGGGCCCCAGCATTTT
CASSPQGPQHF
>TRBD1|15|TRBJ1-2|TRBV6-5|.
TGTGCCAGCAGTTACACTAGGACAGGGAACTATGGCTACACCTTC
CASSYTRTGNYGYTF
>.|15|TRBJ2-7|TRBV30|.
TGTGCCTGGAGTGTACGGGACATAGTTCCCTACGAGCAGTACTTC
CAWSVRDIVPYEQYF
>.|14|TRBJ2-7|TRBV15|.
TGTGCCACCAGCAGAGCGGAGGACCCCTACGAGCAGTACTTC
CATSRAEDPYEQYF
>.|18|TRBJ2-4|TRBV4-1|.
TGCGCCAGCAGCCAAGATTTCGGGGGGCATCTGACCAAAAACATTCAGTACTTC
CASSQDFGGHLTKNIQYF
>.|14|TRBJ1-2|TRBV11-2|once
TGTGCCAGCAGCCCTCCCAGGGCTAACTATGGCTACACCTTC
CASSPPRANYGYTF
>TRBD1|15|TRBJ1-2|TRBV5-4|once
TGTGCCAGCACCTGGACGGGGACAGGGACGGATGGCTACACCTTC
CASTWTGTGTDGYTF
>.|15|TRBJ1-2|TRBV5-4|.
TGTGCCAGCAGCCCAGGGACTTACCGTAACTATGGCTACACCTTC
CASSPGTYRNYGYTF
>TRBD1|15|TRBJ1-6|TRBV7-2|once
TGTGCCAGCAGCTTAGGAGCAGGGGGGAATTCACCCCTCCACTTT
CASSLGAGGNSPLHF
>TRBD1|13|TRBJ2-5|TRBV5-1|.
TGCGCCAGCCAGGACAGGGGGGGAGAGACCCAGTACTTC
CASQDRGGETQYF
>.|12|TRBJ2-2|TRBV2|.
TGTGCCAGCAGTGATGAGGCCGGGGAGCTGTTTTTT
CASSDEAGELFF
>.|14|TRBJ2-1|TRBV7-2|.
TGTGCCAGCAGCTCCCGGATACTAGACAATGAGCAGTTCTTC
CASSSRILDNEQFF
>.|17|TRBJ2-5|TRBV7-8|.
TGTGCCAGCAGCTTAGGGACGGGCCCGGACCTGCGGGCGACCCAGTACTTC
CASSLGTGPDLRATQYF
>TRBD2|14|TRBJ2-3|TRBV11-2|.
TGTGCCAGCAGCTCCGCGGGAGGAGTAGATACGCAGTATTTT
CASSSAGGVDTQYF
>TRBD2|17|TRBJ2-4|TRBV5-4|.
TGTGCCAGCAGCGCGGGACTAGCGGGGGGGGCCAAAAACATTCAGTACTTC
CASSAGLAGGAKNIQYF
>TRBD2|16|TRBJ2-1|TRBV10-3|few
TGTGCCATCAGTGAGTCACCTAGCGGGGGGAGGAATGAGCAGTTCTTC
CAISESPSGGRNEQFF
>.|15|TRBJ2-3|TRBV5-4|.
TGTGCCAGCAGCTTGATGGGCGGGGTCACAGATACGCAGTATTTT
CASSLMGGVTDTQYF
>TRBD2|13|TRBJ2-1|TRBV6-5|.
TGTGCCAGCAGTTCCCATCGTCTAGCGGAAGGGTTCTTC
CASSSHRLAEGFF
>.|14|TRBJ2-3|TRBV18|.
TGTGCCAGCTTTCCGAGCCCTAGCACAGATACGCAGTATTTT
CASFPSPSTDTQYF
>.|15|TRBJ2-4|TRBV11-3|.
TGTGCCAGCAGCTTAGGGTGGCCGGCCAAAAACATTCAGTACTTC
CASSLGWPAKNIQYF
>TRBD1|16|TRBJ1-5|TRBV19|.
TGTGCCAGTAGTAAGCCCGACAGGGGGCGCGATCAGCCCCAGCATTTT
CASSKPDRGRDQPQHF
>TRBD1|15|TRBJ1-5|TRBV4-1|.
TGCGCCAGCAGCCAAGTACAGGGGGCCTGGCAGCCCCAGCATTTT
CASSQVQGAWQPQHF
>.|12|TRBJ1-1|TRBV6-5|.
TGTGCCAGCAGTCCCGGGGGGTGGGAAGCTTTCTTT
CASSPGGWEAFF
>TRBD1|15|TRBJ1-2|TRBV4-2|.
TGTGCCAGCAGCCAAGATCTGACAGGGGGATATGGCTACACCTTC
CASSQDLTGGYGYTF
>.|17|TRBJ1-3|TRBV7-9|.
TGTGCCAGCAGCTTAAGGGTTGACAGACCCGAGGGAAACACCATATATTTT
CASSLRVDRPEGNTIYF
>TRBD1|13|TRBJ2-1|TRBV15|once
TGTGCCACCAGCAGGGACAGGGTGGGTGAGCAGTTCTTC
CATSRDRVGEQFF
>TRBD1|15|TRBJ2-3|TRBV5-1|.
TGCGCCAGCAGCATGGGACAGGGTAGCACAGATACGCAGTATTTT
CASSMGQGSTDTQYF
>TRBD1|15|TRBJ2-7|TRBV5-1|.
TGCGCCAGCAGCTTGGCCTCGGGACAGGGATTCGAGCAGTACTTC
CASSLASGQGFEQYF
>TRBD2|13|TRBJ2-7|TRBV2|.
TGTGCCAGCAGTAGCGGGGGGGCTTACGAGCAGTACTTC
CASSSGGAYEQYF
>TRBD1|19|TRBJ1-2|TRBV27|.
TGTGCCAGCAGTTTAGTTCCGAAGGGACAGGGGATAATTAACTATGGCTACACCTTC
CASSLVPKGQGIINYGYTF
>.|12|TRBJ2-7|TRBV15|.
TGTGCCACCAGCGTGGTTTACAACGAGCAGTACTTC
CATSVVYNEQYF
>.|16|TRBJ2-7|TRBV18|.
TGTGCCAGCTCACCTGAGAGCCCGCTTTCCCCCTACGAGCAGTACTTC
CASSPESPLSPYEQYF
>TRBD2|15|TRBJ2-7|TRBV7-6|.
TGTGCCAGCAGCTCCCGACGGGGGGGGAACTACGAGCAGTACTTC
CASSSRRGGNYEQYF
>.|14|TRBJ1-5|TRBV6-6|.
TGTGCCAGCGGCAGGGTCTTAGGCAATCAGCCCCAGCATTTT
CASGRVLGNQPQHF
>TRBD1|14|TRBJ1-4|TRBV9|once
TGTGCCAGCAGCGTAGACAGGGACAGTGAAAAACTGTTTTTT
CASSVDRDSEKLFF
>.|15|TRBJ2-7|TRBV7-2|few
TGTGCCAGCAGCTTAGAAGGGGGAGGGGCCTACGAGCAGTACTTC
CASSLEGGGAYEQYF